This T cell receptor (beta chain) was captured in a study of human T cells and chemical hapten exposure. Individual cDNA molecules (in the library) carried attached unique molecular identifiers. One entry per CDR3 protein, called by TCRdb with MiXCR from the RACE reads. The repertoire holds under 50,000 distinct CDR3 sequences, with 3.5% to 4% as singletons. Germline V gene lookup returns CDR1 SGHTA and CDR2 FQGNSA. This CDR3 has 12 residues. J was trimmed by 6 bases and V by 4 bases; bases with no gene match: 3. This clonotype was detected many times. Time point specified: healthy volunteer bleed at 6 weeks. Total RNA was isolated from unfractionated whole blood.

Sequencing was carried out using whole blood. The sequence was collected from a human donor in good health. Some clones in this sample may be carry-over from other donors' samples. This chain uses TRBV7-2 with TRBJ2-7, with 7 bases lining up with TRBD2. The CDR3 coding sequence is TGTGCCAGCAGCTCCCGGACTAGCGAGCAGTACTTC. Its protein product is CASSSRTSEQYF.